Shown below are 28 T cell receptor beta chains from a single sample sequenced in a study of cytomegalovirus exposure and HLA in healthy donors. Clones were sequenced by immunoSEQ multiplex PCR, and TCRdb holds only the in-frame ones, with some missing. The table shows approximately 170,000 clones, with around four fifths occurring only once. Sequencing used PBMCs. Receptors were obtained from a young man in good health and CMV-seropositive.

The rearrangement uses TRBV5-6 and TRBJ2-4; D is possibly TRBD2 (6 bases). Germline assignment: CDR1 SGHDT and CDR2 YYEEEE. Trimming removed 5 bases from V and 6 bases from J, with 15 bases in between. The CDR3 is 14 amino acids. The CDR3 sequence is CASRSRRGLNIQYF. As DNA, the CDR3 is TGTGCCAGCAGGTCGCGGAGGGGCCTAAACATTCAGTACTTC.

In its sample, this clone was seen a few times. This chain links TRBV6-5 with TRBJ2-3; D is ambiguous. Trimming cost V 3 bases and J 9 bases, with 7 bases left between them. The CDR3 length is 11 residues. CDR1 and CDR2 (germline): MNHEY, SVGAGI. DNA for the CDR3: TGTGCCAGCAGTTATCGGTCCACGCAGTATTTT. It codes for CASSYRSTQYF.

This chain connects TRBV7-8 to TRBJ1-3; D is ambiguous. CDR1 is SGHVS, CDR2 FQNEAQ, per germline. Trimming pared 0 bases from V and 4 bases from J, leaving 4 bases between. The CDR3 totals 13 residues. CDR3: CASSLASGNTIYF. Written as DNA, the CDR3 is TGTGCCAGCAGCTTAGCCTCCGGAAACACCATATATTTT.

This chain uses TRBV9 with TRBJ1-5, with a weak D call TRBD1 (6 bases). The germline V gene has CDR1 SGDLS and CDR2 YYNGEE. The V end was cut by 4 bases, the J end by 2 bases, with 22 bases between. This CDR3 comprises 18 residues. The CDR3 loop is CASSPLGQGNPRNQPQHF. The CDR3 bases are TGTGCCAGCAGCCCCCTTGGGCAGGGGAACCCCCGCAATCAGCCCCAGCATTTT.

CDR3 sequence (DNA): TGCAGCGTTGAAAACGGCGAAGGGACAGACTATGGCTACACCTTC. It yields the protein CSVENGEGTDYGYTF. V gene TRBV29-1 combines with J gene TRBJ1-2; the match to TRBD1 covers 7 bases. The CDR3 is 15 amino acids. In germline, CDR1 is SQVTM, CDR2 ANQGSEA. J was trimmed by 3 bases and V by 2 bases; bases with no gene match: 9.

The sample holds a few counts of this clone. This chain connects TRBV7-8 to TRBJ2-7; 11 nucleotides agree with TRBD2. The length of the CDR3 is 13 residues. CDR1 and CDR2 from the germline V gene are SGHVS and FQNEAQ. Trimming took 5 bases from V and 7 from J; bases not matched to a gene: 4. CDR3 DNA: TGTGCCAGCAGCCCAAGGACTAGCGGGGAGCAGTACTTC. Translating it yields CASSPRTSGEQYF.

The rearrangement uses TRBV18 and TRBJ1-1, with 8 bases fitting TRBD1. CDR3 length: 15 amino acids. Losses at the gene ends were 1 base for V and 1 base for J; bases not matched to a gene: 2. Germline V CDR1 and CDR2: KGHSH, LQKENI. CDR3 amino acids: CASSPQGTGNTEAFF. Here the CDR3 DNA reads TGTGCCAGCTCACCACAGGGGACAGGGAACACTGAAGCTTTCTTT.

The chain has TRBV7-8 and TRBJ2-5; 7 nucleotides match TRBD1. The CDR3 spans 15 residues. Germline lookup yields CDR1 SGHVS and CDR2 FQNEAQ. With V trimmed by 3 bases and J by 5 bases, 9 bases remained unmatched. CDR3 protein: CASSLPQGVQETQYF. DNA of the CDR3: TGTGCCAGCAGCTTGCCCCAGGGGGTCCAGGAGACCCAGTACTTC.

The V call is TRBV7-3, the J call TRBJ2-3; D ambiguous. Trimming removed 5 bases at V and 5 bases at J, with 14 bases between. The length of the CDR3 is 14 residues. Germline assignment: CDR1 SGHTA and CDR2 FQGTGA. The CDR3 nucleotides are TGTGCCAGCAGCGCGACTGTGAAACGAGATACGCAGTATTTT. Protein product: CASSATVKRDTQYF.

This clone was detected once. The rearrangement uses TRBV6-5 and TRBJ1-2; 8 bases line up with TRBD1. The V gene end was trimmed by 0 bases and the J gene end by 5 bases; junction bases not matched to a gene: 5. This CDR3 is 15 amino acids long. Germline CDR1 reads MNHEY; CDR2 reads SVGAGI. The CDR3, as DNA: TGTGCCAGCAGTTACTCGGCACAGGGGGGGTATGGCTACACCTTC. The encoded protein is CASSYSAQGGYGYTF.

This chain links TRBV20-1 with TRBJ2-3; D gene unclear. V lost 6 bases to trimming and J lost 2 bases, with 6 bases between them. The CDR3 runs to 11 residues. Germline-derived CDR1 and CDR2 are DFQATT and SNEGSKA (reference sequence). DNA for the CDR3: TGCAGTGCGACACACACAGATACGCAGTATTTT. Protein product: CSATHTDTQYF.

The J gene is TRBJ2-7, the V gene TRBV6-5; no clear D. Germline V gene data show CDR1 as MNHEY and CDR2 as SVGAGI. V dropped 1 base and J dropped 2 bases, with 9 bases sitting between them. CDR3 length: 14 residues. Here the CDR3 DNA reads TGTGCCAGCAGTTACTTACCTACCGCCTACGAGCAGTACTTC. It yields the protein CASSYLPTAYEQYF.

The genes are TRBV5-1 and TRBJ2-3; 10 bases align to TRBD1. Germline V gene sequence: CDR1 SGHRS, CDR2 YFSETQ. J was trimmed by 0 bases and V by 6 bases; bases with no gene match: 7. The CDR3 is 16 amino acids. The CDR3 sequence: CASIRTGGSSTDTQYF. CDR3 DNA: TGCGCCAGCATCAGGACAGGGGGTTCTAGCACAGATACGCAGTATTTT.

V usage is TRBV29-1 and J usage is TRBJ2-7; TRBD1 matches 10 bases. CDR1 is SQVTM, CDR2 ANQGSEA, per germline. The CDR3 is 14 residues long. V dropped 4 bases and J dropped 1; count of bases not matched to a gene: 4. The DNA of the CDR3 is TGCAGCGTTGCCCCGGGACAGGGGTCCTACGAGCAGTACTTC. Its protein is CSVAPGQGSYEQYF.

The V call is TRBV7-9, the J call TRBJ2-7, with 9 bases fitting TRBD1. Germline V gene lookup returns CDR1 SEHNR and CDR2 FQNEAQ (reference sequence). The CDR3 is 17 amino acids. Losses at the gene ends were 5 bases for V and 0 bases for J; bases not matched to a gene: 11. CDR3 bases: TGTGCCAGCAGCCGATCCGGGACAGGGTTCTCCTCCTACGAGCAGTACTTC. Translating gives CASSRSGTGFSSYEQYF.

V and J are TRBV5-6 and TRBJ2-7; 10 nucleotides agree with TRBD2. The CDR3 has 17 residues. Per germline, CDR1 SGHDT and CDR2 YYEEEE. The ends lost 4 bases at V and 0 bases at J; junction bases unmatched: 10. The CDR3 DNA follows: TGTGCCAGCAGCGGAATGGATAGCGGGGGGCCCTCCTACGAGCAGTACTTC. Translating gives CASSGMDSGGPSYEQYF.

CDR3 sequence (DNA): TGTGCCAGCACTCACCGGCAGGGGGCCGGCTATGGCTACACCTTC. Residues: CASTHRQGAGYGYTF. The V and J genes are TRBV6-5 and TRBJ1-2; TRBD1 agrees at 8 bases. The CDR3 is 15 residues long. Germline V gene sequence: CDR1 MNHEY, CDR2 SVGAGI. The ends lost 7 bases at V and 4 bases at J; junction bases unmatched: 11.

This chain connects TRBV7-8 to TRBJ2-7; a possible D gene is TRBD2 (6 bases). Looked up from germline, CDR1 is SGHVS and CDR2 is FQNEAQ. CDR3 length: 16 residues. Between the trimmed V and J ends, which lost 3 bases and 0 bases, there was a span of 15 bases. CDR3 in amino acids: CASSFSGGVSSYEQYF. The DNA for the CDR3 is TGTGCCAGCAGCTTTTCGGGCGGGGTCAGCTCCTACGAGCAGTACTTC.

The rearrangement links TRBV4-1 to TRBJ2-5; 11 bases are shared with TRBD2. The germline CDR1 and CDR2 sequences are MGHRA and YSYEKL. The CDR3 runs to 17 residues. With V trimmed by 1 base and J by 3 bases, 7 bases remained unmatched. The CDR3 coding sequence is TGCGCCAGCAGCCAAGGACTAGCGGGGAGAGGAGAAGAGACCCAGTACTTC. Amino acids: CASSQGLAGRGEETQYF.

This chain links TRBV6-5 with TRBJ2-2; the D gene is possibly TRBD2 (6 bases). V lost 2 bases, J lost 5 bases, and 12 bases lay in between. Looked up from germline, CDR1 is MNHEY and CDR2 is SVGAGI. This CDR3 has 15 amino acids. The CDR3 reads CASSYNGLATGELFF. The CDR3 DNA is TGTGCCAGCAGTTACAACGGGCTAGCGACCGGGGAGCTGTTTTTT.

The chain carries TRBV5-1 and TRBJ1-2; TRBD1 aligns across 9 bases. The CDR3 is 15 amino acids. Trimming removed 4 bases from V and 1 base from J; junction bases left unmatched: 5. Germline V gene lookup returns CDR1 SGHRS and CDR2 YFSETQ. CDR3: CASSLGTGINYGYTF. The CDR3 DNA reads as TGCGCCAGCAGCCTGGGGACAGGGATTAACTATGGCTACACCTTC.

The chain joins TRBV19 to TRBJ2-5, with 8 bases that match TRBD2. CDR3 length: 13 residues. CDR1 and CDR2 (germline): LNHDA, SQIVND (reference sequence). The J segment lost 5 bases and the V segment lost 3 bases, leaving 2 bases of the junction unmatched. Written as DNA, the CDR3 is TGTGCCAGTAGTATCCCGGGGGGGGAGACCCAGTACTTC. Translated: CASSIPGGETQYF.

This clone was observed a single time. V is TRBV27 and J is TRBJ2-1; 9 bases agree with TRBD1. V lost 4 bases to trimming and J lost 4 bases; unmatched junction nucleotides: 5. This CDR3 is built from 15 residues. Germline values: CDR1 MNHEY, CDR2 SMNVEV (reference sequence). CDR3 region: CASSSAGQGYNEQFF. In DNA form, the CDR3 reads TGTGCCAGCAGTTCCGCGGGACAGGGTTACAATGAGCAGTTCTTC.

The rearrangement links TRBV7-2 to TRBJ2-7; 8 bases agree with TRBD1. The CDR3 is 16 amino acids. V lost 3 bases to trimming and J lost 4 bases; unmatched junction nucleotides: 11. Germline CDR1 is SGHTA and CDR2 is FQGNSA. For the CDR3, the DNA is TGTGCCAGCAGCTTGGGGTACAGGGGGTATCCTTACGAGCAGTACTTC. It translates to CASSLGYRGYPYEQYF.

The chain recombines TRBV7-8 with TRBJ1-2; 7 bases map to TRBD1. Germline CDR1 and CDR2: SGHVS and FQNEAQ. After removal of 1 base from V and 3 bases from J, the junction contained 14 bases not matched to a gene. This CDR3 spans 18 amino acids. CDR3 loop: CASSLGGGQALIYYGYTF. DNA for the CDR3: TGTGCCAGCAGCTTAGGGGGAGGACAGGCCCTTATATACTATGGCTACACCTTC.

The chain carries TRBV9 and TRBJ2-5; 15 bases agree with TRBD2. The germline gives CDR1 SGDLS, CDR2 YYNGEE. The CDR3 loop spans 17 amino acids. V gave up 0 bases and J gave up 4 bases; unmatched junction bases: 4. CDR3 sequence (DNA): TGTGCCAGCAGCGTAGCTGGGACTAGCGGGGGGCGAGAGACCCAGTACTTC. Protein sequence: CASSVAGTSGGRETQYF.

The DNA of the CDR3 is TGCGCCAGCAGCCCGGGACAGAGCGATCAGCCCCAGCATTTT. This encodes CASSPGQSDQPQHF. V usage is TRBV4-1 and J usage is TRBJ1-5; 7 nucleotides agree with TRBD1. The CDR3 loop spans 14 amino acids. Germline CDR1 and CDR2: MGHRA and YSYEKL. V was clipped by 4 bases and J by 5 bases; unmatched bases: 5.

The chain employs TRBV6-5 and TRBJ2-7; D not certain. Germline V gene lookup returns CDR1 MNHEY and CDR2 SVGAGI. The CDR3 runs 12 residues. Trimming pared 5 bases from V and 7 bases from J, leaving 12 bases between. CDR3 protein: CASSTPLWEQYF. CDR3 nucleotide sequence: TGTGCCAGCAGTACTCCTTTATGGGAGCAGTACTTC.